The 2 T cell receptor beta chains listed next were all sequenced from one sample in a study of human T cells and chemical hapten exposure. Time point reported: patch test 3, about 24 weeks after DPC sensitization. Treatment specified: therapeutic diphenylcyclopropenone sensitization with weekly scalp DPC. TCRdb passed the RACE reads through MiXCR, listing each CDR3 protein once. The top ten hold approximately 2.1% of the sample, which has over 150,000 distinct CDR3 sequences, 25% to 30% seen once. Specimen: whole blood, collected in connection with sensitization to the hapten diphenylcyclopropenone (DPC). The receptors were gathered from a woman under 30 with alopecia areata. Some clones in this sample may be carry-over from other donors' samples.

In its sample, this clonotype was seen a few times. This chain uses TRBV7-2 with TRBJ2-1, with 11 positions matching TRBD1. J gave up 8 bases and V 8 bases, and 8 bases lay outside the gene matches. The CDR3 covers 14 residues. Germline V gives CDR1 SGHTA, CDR2 FQGNSA. This CDR3 is CASPGGQGVDEQFF. The CDR3 DNA reads as TGTGCCAGCCCTGGGGGACAGGGGGTAGATGAGCAGTTCTTC. Full variable domain (outside the CDR3, taken from reference TRBV7-2 and TRBJ2-1): GAGVSQSPSNKVTEKGKDVELRCDPISGHTALYWYRQSLGQGLEFLIYFQGNSAPDKSGLPSDRFSAERTGGSVSTLTIQRTQQEDSAVYLCASPGGQGVDEQFFGPGTRLTVL.

The J gene is TRBJ1-1, the V gene TRBV27; 11 bases are a match to TRBD1. This CDR3 region has 13 residues. CDR1 and CDR2 from the germline V gene are MNHEY and SMNVEV (reference sequence). V lost 10 bases and J lost 4; bases outside the gene matches: 5. CDR3 region: CATRTGGFTEAFF. CDR3 nucleotides: TGTGCCACCCGGACAGGGGGCTTCACTGAAGCTTTCTTT.